What follows is one T cell receptor (beta chain) and its context. The sample comes from a study of blood T cell repertoires in COVID-19. This table comes from immunoSEQ multiplex PCR, and its TCRdb copy is limited to in-frame clones, with some not included. Of some 300,000 clones in the sample, 88% are singletons; the top ten hold 2%. The material sequenced was PBMCs or T cells enriched from blood (not recorded which). The receptor's source is a woman aged 55-70 years in a cohort exposed to, infected with or recovered from COVID-19 (not recorded which).

The CDR3 loop reads CASSLASDRGYEQYF. The CDR3 DNA reads TGCGCCAGCAGCTTGGCTTCCGACAGGGGTTACGAGCAGTACTTC. The J gene is TRBJ2-7, the V gene TRBV5-1, with 8 nucleotides matching TRBD1. Germline CDR1 is SGHRS and CDR2 is YFSETQ. V was clipped by 0 bases and J by 4 bases; unmatched bases: 6. This CDR3 is 15 amino acids long.